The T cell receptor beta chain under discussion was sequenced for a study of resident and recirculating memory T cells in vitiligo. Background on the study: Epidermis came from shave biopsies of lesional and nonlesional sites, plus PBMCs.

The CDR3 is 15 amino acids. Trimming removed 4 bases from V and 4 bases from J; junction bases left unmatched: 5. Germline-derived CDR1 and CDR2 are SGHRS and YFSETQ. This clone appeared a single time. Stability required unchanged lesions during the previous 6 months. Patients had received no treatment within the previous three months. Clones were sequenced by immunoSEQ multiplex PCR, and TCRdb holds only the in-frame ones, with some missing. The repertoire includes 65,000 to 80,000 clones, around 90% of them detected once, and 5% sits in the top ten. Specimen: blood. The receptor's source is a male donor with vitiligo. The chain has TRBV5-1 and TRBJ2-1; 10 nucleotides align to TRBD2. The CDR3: CASSAGTSAYNEQFF. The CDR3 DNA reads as TGCGCCAGCAGCGCCGGGACTAGCGCGTACAATGAGCAGTTCTTC. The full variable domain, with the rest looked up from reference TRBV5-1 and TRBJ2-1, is KAGVTQTPRYLIKTRGQQVTLSCSPISGHRSVSWYQQTPGQGLQFLFEYFSETQRNKGNFPGRFSGRQFSNSRSEMNVSTLELGDSALYLCASSAGTSAYNEQFFGPGTRLTVL.